The clone carrying this T cell receptor beta chain showed up just a few times. Trimming removed 2 bases from V and 0 bases from J; junction bases left unmatched: 19. The germline V gene has CDR1 SNHLY and CDR2 FYNNEI. There are 21 residues in the CDR3. Produced via immunoSEQ multiplex PCR; TCRdb's table is partial and in-frame only. Among some 350,000 clones listed, about 83% were seen once. The data originate from a study of blood T cell repertoires in COVID-19. About the study: Specimens from acute and convalescent COVID-19 originated in the United States, Italy and Spain. Nucleic acid was either cDNA or gDNA, and it came from T cells, B-cell-depleted T cells, or PBMCs.

The chain employs TRBV2 and TRBJ2-1; 7 bases align to TRBD2. The receptor was derived from a man aged 25-45 years with active or convalescent COVID-19. What was sequenced was peripheral blood. The CDR3 region is CASSEPRGVAGPEGSYNEQFF. CDR3 DNA: TGTGCCAGCAGTGAACCCCGGGGGGTAGCGGGCCCCGAGGGCTCCTACAATGAGCAGTTCTTC.